Below are 6 T cell receptor beta chains sequenced from a single sample in a study of Graves' ophthalmopathy and Graves' hyperthyroidism. The authors amplified TCR beta CDR3 regions, and they did so from RNA transcripts for repertoire sequencing. HTBI primers primed a first-round RT-PCR, and a second-round multiplex PCR followed. MiXCR, run by TCRdb on the multiplex PCR reads, gives a single entry per CDR3 protein. This table has more than 300,000 distinct CDR3 sequences, about 16% appearing once. Material for sequencing was peripheral blood. These TCRs come from a woman younger than 35 with stable Graves' hyperthyroidism.

This clonotype was recorded only once. The chain has TRBV19 and TRBJ1-6; the match to TRBD1 covers 11 bases. V lost 5 bases and J lost 6; bases outside the gene matches: 6. The CDR3 has 16 amino acids. Germline V gene data show CDR1 as LNHDA and CDR2 as SQIVND (reference sequence). CDR3 in DNA: TGTGCCAGTAGTGCGCTGGGGACAGGGGGTAATTCACCCCTCCACTTT. This encodes CASSALGTGGNSPLHF.

Many counts were recorded for this clonotype. The chain has TRBV11-2 and TRBJ1-6; D gene ambiguous. V lost 4 bases and J 10 bases, leaving 17 bases between the germline ends. This CDR3 comprises 15 residues. Germline CDR1 and CDR2: SGHAT and FQNNGV. For the CDR3, the DNA is TGTGCCAGCAGCTCGGACGCATTGGTGCACTCACCCCTCCACTTT. This gives the protein CASSSDALVHSPLHF.

Ten or more counts support this clonotype. The J gene is TRBJ2-6, the V gene TRBV24-1; D not resolved. The CDR3 sequence is 15 residues long. The V gene lost 3 bases and the J gene lost 0 bases, with 5 bases spanning the gap. Per germline, CDR1 KGHDR and CDR2 SFDVKD. CDR3 bases: TGTGCCACCAGTGATCTGAGCTCTGGGGCCAACGTCCTGACTTTC. It encodes CATSDLSSGANVLTF.

Of note for this clonotype: Given a much more abundant clone one base away, this may be a read error. V and J are TRBV7-2 and TRBJ2-7; D ambiguous. This CDR3 spans 14 amino acids. V lost 8 bases and J 0 bases, leaving 14 bases between the germline ends. CDR1 is SGHTA and CDR2 is FQGNSA in the germline V gene. The CDR3 sequence is CASGARGISYEQYF. In nucleotides, the CDR3 is TGTGCCAGCGGCGCCAGAGGAATCTCCTACGAGCAGTACTTC.

This clonotype was recorded at least ten times. The gene calls are TRBV6-1 and TRBJ2-7; D uncertain. The CDR3 sequence is 12 residues long. V was pared by 6 bases and J by 4 bases, with 10 bases between. The germline gives CDR1 MNHNS, CDR2 SASEGT. CDR3 sequence reads: CASRTFSYEQYF. The DNA for the CDR3 is TGTGCCAGCAGGACATTCTCTTACGAGCAGTACTTC.

The V call is TRBV5-1, the J call TRBJ1-1, with a tentative D call TRBD1 (6 bases). CDR1 is SGHRS, CDR2 YFSETQ, per germline. This CDR3 comprises 16 residues. V shed 3 bases and J shed 5 bases, with 20 bases lying between them. In DNA form, the CDR3 reads TGCGCCAGCAGCTGGGGGACACCACAAAGAGGAACTGAAGCTTTCTTT. This sequence encodes CASSWGTPQRGTEAFF.